These T cell receptor beta chains were read from a single sample in a study of T cells expressing NK-cell markers. TCRdb reworked the 5' RACE reads into one entry per CDR3 protein, no DNA. The sample spans roughly 300,000 distinct CDR3 sequences; the ten largest clones claim around 3.9%. Sequencing was performed on blood T cells: a sorted CD56 or NKG2C T cell subset, CD4+ or CD8+ T cells, or bulk PBMC T cells (not recorded which). Receptors originate from a woman between 18 and 69 years old in good health. Both conserved end residues are part of each CDR3. The order of the fields is CDR3 protein, J gene, V gene.

CDR3aa: CASSERVGGWGEKLFF
j_gene: TRBJ1-4
v_gene: TRBV5-1

CDR3aa: CASSPNSGAQETQYF
j_gene: TRBJ2-5
v_gene: TRBV12-3/TRBV12-4

CDR3aa: CASSNRDRGPDNSPLHF
j_gene: TRBJ1-6
v_gene: TRBV9

CDR3aa: CASSMGGTFYNEQFF
j_gene: TRBJ2-1
v_gene: TRBV19

CDR3aa: CASSFTWDGYTF
j_gene: TRBJ1-2
v_gene: TRBV7-2

CDR3aa: CASSYLAVLSNEQFF
j_gene: TRBJ2-1
v_gene: TRBV11-2

CDR3aa: CASSPTTGESGYTF
j_gene: TRBJ1-2
v_gene: TRBV4-3

CDR3aa: CASSLAGYEKLFF
j_gene: TRBJ1-4
v_gene: TRBV28

CDR3aa: CASSVGGLAFSPNEQFF
j_gene: TRBJ2-1
v_gene: TRBV5-1

CDR3aa: CSAWQGGSYEQYF
j_gene: TRBJ2-7
v_gene: TRBV20-1

CDR3aa: CASSSDGVSTEAFF
j_gene: TRBJ1-1
v_gene: TRBV28

CDR3aa: CSARLPGRTDTQYF
j_gene: TRBJ2-3
v_gene: TRBV20-1

CDR3aa: CASSLGPGEGFNEQFF
j_gene: TRBJ2-1
v_gene: TRBV13

CDR3aa: CASSAGWGTLNQPQHF
j_gene: TRBJ1-5
v_gene: TRBV9

CDR3aa: CASGSTSGNEQYF
j_gene: TRBJ2-7
v_gene: TRBV3-1

CDR3aa: CSAVPYAGGPTDTQYF
j_gene: TRBJ2-3
v_gene: TRBV29-1

CDR3aa: CSAHPGQINTEAFF
j_gene: TRBJ1-1
v_gene: TRBV29-1

CDR3aa: CASSLTGTGKANVLTF
j_gene: TRBJ2-6
v_gene: TRBV6-1

CDR3aa: CAISDSDRAYQPQHF
j_gene: TRBJ1-5
v_gene: TRBV10-3

CDR3aa: CATSRVTSGGSETQYF
j_gene: TRBJ2-5
v_gene: TRBV15

CDR3aa: CASRLAGLADKETQYF
j_gene: TRBJ2-5
v_gene: TRBV7-2

CDR3aa: CSVLQQSGNTIYF
j_gene: TRBJ1-3
v_gene: TRBV29-1

CDR3aa: CASSLRSGSGQPQHF
j_gene: TRBJ1-5
v_gene: TRBV12-3/TRBV12-4

CDR3aa: CASSPGRADEKLFF
j_gene: TRBJ1-4
v_gene: TRBV7-6

CDR3aa: CASSSGAPLHF
j_gene: TRBJ1-6
v_gene: TRBV7-2

CDR3aa: CASSQVRQGEAPNYNEQFF
j_gene: TRBJ2-1
v_gene: TRBV14

CDR3aa: CASSRDTNYGYTF
j_gene: TRBJ1-2
v_gene: TRBV7-9

CDR3aa: CASSLARSYEQYF
j_gene: TRBJ2-7
v_gene: TRBV12-3/TRBV12-4

CDR3aa: CSARDPSRTHTGELFF
j_gene: TRBJ2-2
v_gene: TRBV20-1

CDR3aa: CSARDHRDYLPNEQFF
j_gene: TRBJ2-1
v_gene: TRBV20-1

CDR3aa: CAISESPGGGNTIYF
j_gene: TRBJ1-3
v_gene: TRBV10-3

CDR3aa: CATTGQGSSGESRDIQYF
j_gene: TRBJ2-4
v_gene: TRBV18

CDR3aa: CASSVQVTSTDTQYF
j_gene: TRBJ2-3
v_gene: TRBV9

CDR3aa: CASSLYYRTDTQYF
j_gene: TRBJ2-3
v_gene: TRBV7-9

CDR3aa: CSARESLTDTQYF
j_gene: TRBJ2-3
v_gene: TRBV20-1

CDR3aa: CASSQEDMNYGYTF
j_gene: TRBJ1-2
v_gene: TRBV4-3

CDR3aa: CASSRGQVHGELFF
j_gene: TRBJ2-2
v_gene: TRBV12-3/TRBV12-4

CDR3aa: CSARDRGKDFYTGELFF
j_gene: TRBJ2-2
v_gene: TRBV20-1

CDR3aa: CASSSRLAGVETDTQYF
j_gene: TRBJ2-3
v_gene: TRBV7-3

CDR3aa: CSVDDGAETQYF
j_gene: TRBJ2-5
v_gene: TRBV29-1

CDR3aa: CASSQSRGGSNQETQYF
j_gene: TRBJ2-5
v_gene: TRBV4-2

CDR3aa: CASSPSRDRATEAFF
j_gene: TRBJ1-1
v_gene: TRBV18